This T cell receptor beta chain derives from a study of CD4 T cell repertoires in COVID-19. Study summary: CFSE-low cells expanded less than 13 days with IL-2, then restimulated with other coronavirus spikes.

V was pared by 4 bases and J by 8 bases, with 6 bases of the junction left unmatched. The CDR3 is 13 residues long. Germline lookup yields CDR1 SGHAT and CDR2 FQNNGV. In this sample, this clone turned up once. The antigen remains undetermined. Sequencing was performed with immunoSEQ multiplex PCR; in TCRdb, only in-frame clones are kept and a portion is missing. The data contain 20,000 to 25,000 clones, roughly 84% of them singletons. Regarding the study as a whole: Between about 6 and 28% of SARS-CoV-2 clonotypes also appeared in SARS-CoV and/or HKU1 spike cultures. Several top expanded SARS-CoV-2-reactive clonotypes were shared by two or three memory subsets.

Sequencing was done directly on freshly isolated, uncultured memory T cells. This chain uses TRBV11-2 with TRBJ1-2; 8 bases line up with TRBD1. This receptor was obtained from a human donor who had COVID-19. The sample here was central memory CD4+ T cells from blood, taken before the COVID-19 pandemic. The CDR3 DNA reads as TGTGCCAGCAGCTCTGGACAGGGCCGGGGCTACACCTTC. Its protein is CASSSGQGRGYTF.